Following are 11 T cell receptor beta chains from one sample sequenced in a study of blood T cell repertoires in COVID-19 (dated by TCRdb to the early 2020s). The method behind the library was the immunoSEQ multiplex PCR assay. The immuneACCESS repertoire file appears here via TCRdb, limited to in-frame rearrangements. These files lack a portion of the clones; in checked studies, under half of the deficit traces to unresolved V genes, and the cause of the others is not known. The sample records some 110,000 clones, 70% to 85% of which are singletons. Of the sample, more than 4.5% falls within the top ten clones. The specimen sequenced was peripheral blood. Receptors originate from an older woman with acute or convalescent COVID-19.

V is TRBV5-4 and J is TRBJ2-7; maybe TRBD2 (6 bases). The length of the CDR3 is 13 residues. In germline, CDR1 is SGHNT, CDR2 YYREEE (reference sequence). V lost 2 bases and J 7 bases, leaving 13 bases between the germline ends. Written as DNA, the CDR3 is TGTGCCAGCAGCTTTGAATTGGGGGGTGAGCAGTACTTC. This gives the protein CASSFELGGEQYF.

The V gene is TRBV19, the J gene TRBJ1-5; perhaps TRBD1 as D (5 bases). Between the trimmed V and J ends, which lost 7 bases and 0 bases, there was a span of 19 bases. The CDR3 totals 17 residues. Germline CDR1 and CDR2: LNHDA and SQIVND (reference sequence). The CDR3 is CASTPGIRDYSNQPQHF. The DNA for the CDR3 is TGTGCCAGTACCCCCGGCATTCGGGACTATAGCAATCAGCCCCAGCATTTT.

This sequence joins TRBV11-3 and TRBJ2-7, with 10 positions matching TRBD2. Germline CDR1 SGHNT, CDR2 YENEEA. J lost 9 bases, V lost 1 base, and 12 bases had no gene match. This CDR3 region has 16 residues. The CDR3, as DNA: TGTGCCAGCAGCTTAGTAACTATTAGCGGGGGGTTCGGGCAGTACGTC. This encodes CASSLVTISGGFGQYV.

The V call is TRBV6-2 or TRBV6-3, the J call TRBJ1-5, with 7 bases matching TRBD1. CDR3 length: 19 residues. CDR1 and CDR2 from the germline V gene are MNHEY and SVGEGT. After removal of 4 bases from V and 2 bases from J, the junction contained 17 bases not matched to a gene. CDR3 in DNA: TGTGCCAGCAGTTTCAGGGCCCTTAACAGGGGCGCAGGCAATCAGCCCCAGCATTTT. It yields the protein CASSFRALNRGAGNQPQHF.

The table lists this clone with a count of one. This chain uses TRBV5-1 with TRBJ2-7; 8 nucleotides match TRBD1. This CDR3 comprises 15 residues. In germline, CDR1 is SGHRS, CDR2 YFSETQ. J was trimmed by 5 bases and V by 4 bases; bases with no gene match: 11. The CDR3 sequence: CASSDGQGGWDEQYF. The CDR3 coding sequence is TGCGCCAGCAGCGATGGACAGGGAGGATGGGACGAGCAGTACTTC.

This clone was recorded once. The CDR3 sequence: CASSPVLQGAPNGYTF. The CDR3 DNA sequence: TGTGCCAGCTCACCGGTACTACAGGGTGCCCCAAATGGCTACACCTTC. V is TRBV18 and J is TRBJ1-2; the D gene is possibly TRBD1 (6 bases). Germline V lookup: CDR1 KGHSH, CDR2 LQKENI. Trimming took off 3 bases at V and 6 bases at J, with 20 bases between the two ends. The CDR3 has 16 residues.

As for this clone: In the same sample, other DNA sequences code for this CDR3. This chain links TRBV5-1 with TRBJ2-2; 8 bases are shared with TRBD2. The CDR3 extends over 15 amino acids. The germline V gene has CDR1 SGHRS and CDR2 YFSETQ. J gave up 4 bases and V 0 bases, and 2 bases lay outside the gene matches. CDR3 in amino acids: CASSLDGGATGELFF. The CDR3 nucleotides are TGCGCCAGCAGCTTGGACGGGGGGGCCACCGGGGAGCTGTTTTTT.

V and J are TRBV6-2 or TRBV6-3 and TRBJ2-1; maybe TRBD2 (5 bases). Germline CDR1 MNHEY, CDR2 SVGEGT. Trimming pared 4 bases from V and 2 bases from J, leaving 6 bases between. This CDR3 region has 13 residues. CDR3 sequence: CASSFGAYNEQFF. The CDR3 region has the DNA TGTGCCAGCAGTTTCGGGGCCTACAATGAGCAGTTCTTC.

This clone was detected only once. The J gene is TRBJ2-7, the V gene TRBV5-1; D is perhaps TRBD1 (5 bases). The length of the CDR3 is 12 residues. Germline CDR1 is SGHRS and CDR2 is YFSETQ. Trimming cost V 0 bases and J 5 bases, with 6 bases left between them. This CDR3 is CASSLEGNEQYV. CDR3 coding DNA: TGCGCCAGCAGCTTGGAGGGGAACGAGCAGTACGTC.

J is TRBJ1-4 and V is TRBV7-2; D might be TRBD1 (6 bases). This CDR3 comprises 15 residues. V lost 0 bases to trimming and J lost 7 bases, with 12 bases between them. The germline V gene encodes CDR1 SGHTA and CDR2 FQGNSA. CDR3 residues: CASSLAQGRGEKLFF. The CDR3 coding sequence is TGTGCCAGCAGCTTAGCACAGGGCCGGGGTGAAAAACTGTTTTTT.

The J gene is TRBJ2-7, the V gene TRBV6-1; the D is unclear. The germline CDR1 and CDR2 sequences are MNHNS and SASEGT. V was cut by 2 bases and J by 0 bases, with 8 bases left in between. The CDR3 has 14 residues. CDR3 coding DNA: TGTGCCAGCAGTGAACGCGGTCTCTCCTACGAGCAGTACGTC. Amino acid sequence: CASSERGLSYEQYV.